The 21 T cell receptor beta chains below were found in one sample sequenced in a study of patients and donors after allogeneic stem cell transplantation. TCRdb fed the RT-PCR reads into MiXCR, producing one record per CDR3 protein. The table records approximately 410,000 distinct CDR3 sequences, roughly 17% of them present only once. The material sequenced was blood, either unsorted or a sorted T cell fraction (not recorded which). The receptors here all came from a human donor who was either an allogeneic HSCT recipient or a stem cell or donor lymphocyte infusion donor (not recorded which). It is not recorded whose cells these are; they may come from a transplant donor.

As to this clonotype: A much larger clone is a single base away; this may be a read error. The CDR3 here is CSVDQCSTEAFF. For the CDR3, the DNA is TGCAGCGTCGATCAGTGCTCCACTGAAGCTTTCTTT. The chain is built from TRBV29-1 and TRBJ1-1; no clear D. The CDR3 sequence is 12 residues long. Germline loops: CDR1 SQVTM, CDR2 ANQGSEA. Trimming removed 6 bases at V and 4 bases at J, with 12 bases between.

CDR3 protein: CASSQGSTLGTDTQYF. CDR3 nucleotide sequence: TGCGCCAGCAGCCAAGGTAGCACCTTAGGCACAGATACGCAGTATTTT. This chain links TRBV4-1 with TRBJ2-3; D remains unclear. CDR1 is MGHRA and CDR2 is YSYEKL in the germline V gene. V gave up 1 base and J gave up 1 base, with 12 bases separating them. This CDR3 is 16 amino acids long.

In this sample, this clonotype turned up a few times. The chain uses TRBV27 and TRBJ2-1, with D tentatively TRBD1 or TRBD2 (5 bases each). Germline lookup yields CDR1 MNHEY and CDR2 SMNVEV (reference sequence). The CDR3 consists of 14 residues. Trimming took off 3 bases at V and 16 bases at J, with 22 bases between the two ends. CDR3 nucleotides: TGTGCCAGCAGTTTGAGGGGCGCCGGCGGTTCTCGCTTCTTC. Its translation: CASSLRGAGGSRFF.

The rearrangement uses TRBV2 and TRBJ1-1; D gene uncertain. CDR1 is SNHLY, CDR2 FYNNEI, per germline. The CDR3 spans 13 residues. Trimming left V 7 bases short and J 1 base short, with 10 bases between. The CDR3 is CASTRTPNTEAFF. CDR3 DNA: TGTGCCAGCACCAGGACGCCGAACACTGAAGCTTTCTTT.

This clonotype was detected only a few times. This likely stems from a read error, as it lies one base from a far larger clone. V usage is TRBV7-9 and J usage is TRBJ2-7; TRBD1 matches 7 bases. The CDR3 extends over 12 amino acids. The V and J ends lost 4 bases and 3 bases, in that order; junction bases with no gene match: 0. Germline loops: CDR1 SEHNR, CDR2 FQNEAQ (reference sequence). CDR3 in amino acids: CASSWDSYEQYF. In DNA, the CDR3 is TGTGCCAGCAGCTGGGACAGCTACGAGCAGTACTTC.

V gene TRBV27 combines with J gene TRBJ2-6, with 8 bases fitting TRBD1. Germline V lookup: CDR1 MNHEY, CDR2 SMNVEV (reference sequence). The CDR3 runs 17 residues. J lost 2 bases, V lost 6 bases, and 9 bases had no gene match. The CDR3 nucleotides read TGTGCCAGCAGATTTACCCAACAGGGGGCTGGGGCCAACGTCCTGACTTTC. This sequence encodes CASRFTQQGAGANVLTF.

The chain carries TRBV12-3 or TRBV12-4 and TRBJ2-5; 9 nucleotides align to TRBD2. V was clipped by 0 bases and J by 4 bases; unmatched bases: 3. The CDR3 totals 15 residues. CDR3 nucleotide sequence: TGTGCCAGCAGTTTAGCTAGCGGGAGTCGAGAGACCCAGTACTTC. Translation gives CASSLASGSRETQYF.

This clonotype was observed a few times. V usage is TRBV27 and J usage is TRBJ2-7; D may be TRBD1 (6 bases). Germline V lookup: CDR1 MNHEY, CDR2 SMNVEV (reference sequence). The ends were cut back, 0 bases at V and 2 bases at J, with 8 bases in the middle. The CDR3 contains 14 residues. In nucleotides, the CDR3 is TGTGCCAGCAGTTTATCACACAGGGCCTACGAGCAGTACTTC. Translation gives CASSLSHRAYEQYF.

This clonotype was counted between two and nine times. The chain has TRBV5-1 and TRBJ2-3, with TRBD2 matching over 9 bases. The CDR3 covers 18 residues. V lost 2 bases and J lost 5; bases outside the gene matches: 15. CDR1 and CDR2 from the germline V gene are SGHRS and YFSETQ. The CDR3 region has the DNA TGCGCCAGCAGCTTCCCCTCAGAGGCGGGAGGGTCCAGAGATACGCAGTATTTT. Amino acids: CASSFPSEAGGSRDTQYF. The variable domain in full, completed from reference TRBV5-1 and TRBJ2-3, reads KAGVTQTPRYLIKTRGQQVTLSCSPISGHRSVSWYQQTPGQGLQFLFEYFSETQRNKGNFPGRFSGRQFSNSRSEMNVSTLELGDSALYLCASSFPSEAGGSRDTQYFGPGTRLTVL.

The CDR3 protein is CASSLGMGSYEQYF. The CDR3 DNA follows: TGTGCCAGCAGCCTCGGGATGGGGAGCTACGAGCAGTACTTC. This sequence joins TRBV27 and TRBJ2-7; a weak D match, TRBD2 (5 bases). CDR1 is MNHEY and CDR2 is SMNVEV in the germline V gene (reference sequence). The CDR3 sequence is 14 residues long. Trimming removed 6 bases from V and 3 bases from J, with 15 bases in between.

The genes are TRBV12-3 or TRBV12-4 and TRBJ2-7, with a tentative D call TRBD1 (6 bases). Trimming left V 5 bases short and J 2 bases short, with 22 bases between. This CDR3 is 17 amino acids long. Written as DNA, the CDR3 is TGTGCCAGCAGTCCGAGAGGATGGGGGCGCGGAACCTACGAGCAGTACTTC. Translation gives CASSPRGWGRGTYEQYF.

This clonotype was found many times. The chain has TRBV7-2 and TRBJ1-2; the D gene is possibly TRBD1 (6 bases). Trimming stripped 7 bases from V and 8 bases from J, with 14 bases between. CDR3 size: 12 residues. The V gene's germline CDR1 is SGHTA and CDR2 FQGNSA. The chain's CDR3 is CASKRGTLGYTF. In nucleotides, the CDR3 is TGTGCCAGCAAGCGCGGGACATTGGGCTACACCTTC.

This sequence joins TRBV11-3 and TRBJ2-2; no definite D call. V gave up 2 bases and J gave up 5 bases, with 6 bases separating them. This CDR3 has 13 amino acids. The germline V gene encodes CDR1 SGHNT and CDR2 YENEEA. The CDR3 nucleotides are TGTGCCAGCAGCTTACAATGGACCGGGGAGCTGTTTTTT. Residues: CASSLQWTGELFF.

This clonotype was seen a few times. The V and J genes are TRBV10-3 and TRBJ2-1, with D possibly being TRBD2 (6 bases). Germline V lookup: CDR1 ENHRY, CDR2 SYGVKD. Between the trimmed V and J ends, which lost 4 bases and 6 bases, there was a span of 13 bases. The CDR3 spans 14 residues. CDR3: CAISGGDSGNEQFF. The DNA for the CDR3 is TGTGCCATCAGTGGCGGGGATTCTGGCAATGAGCAGTTCTTC.

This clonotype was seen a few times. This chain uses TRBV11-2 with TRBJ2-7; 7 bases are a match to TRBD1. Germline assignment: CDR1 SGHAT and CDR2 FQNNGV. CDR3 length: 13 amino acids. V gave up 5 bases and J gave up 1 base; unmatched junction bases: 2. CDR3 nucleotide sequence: TGTGCCAGCAGCACGGGACAGTCCTACGAGCAGTACTTC. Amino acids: CASSTGQSYEQYF.

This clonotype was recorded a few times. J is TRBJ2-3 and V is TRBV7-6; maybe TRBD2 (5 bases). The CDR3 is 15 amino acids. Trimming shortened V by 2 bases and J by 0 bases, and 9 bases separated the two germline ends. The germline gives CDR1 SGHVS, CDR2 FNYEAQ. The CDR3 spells CASSLMGASTDTQYF. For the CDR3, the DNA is TGTGCCAGCAGCTTAATGGGAGCTAGCACAGATACGCAGTATTTT.

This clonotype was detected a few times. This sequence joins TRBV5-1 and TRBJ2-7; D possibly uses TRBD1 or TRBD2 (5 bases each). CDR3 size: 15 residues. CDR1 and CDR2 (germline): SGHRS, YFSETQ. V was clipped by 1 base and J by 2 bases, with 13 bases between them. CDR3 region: CASSLSGTKPYEQYF. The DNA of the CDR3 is TGCGCCAGCAGCTTGTCCGGGACCAAGCCCTACGAGCAGTACTTC.

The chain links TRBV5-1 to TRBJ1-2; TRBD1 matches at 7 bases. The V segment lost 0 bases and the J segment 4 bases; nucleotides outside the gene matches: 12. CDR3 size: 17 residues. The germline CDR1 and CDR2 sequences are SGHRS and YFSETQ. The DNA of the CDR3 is TGCGCCAGCAGCTTGGGCACAGGGGTCTTGGCTGGCTATGGCTACACCTTC. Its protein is CASSLGTGVLAGYGYTF.

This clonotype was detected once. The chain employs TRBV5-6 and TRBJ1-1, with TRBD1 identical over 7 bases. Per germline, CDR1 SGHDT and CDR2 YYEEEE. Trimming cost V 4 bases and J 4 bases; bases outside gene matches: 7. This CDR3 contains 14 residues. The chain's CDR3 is CASSRDSQGTEAFF. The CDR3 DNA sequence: TGTGCCAGCAGCCGGGACAGCCAAGGCACTGAAGCTTTCTTT.

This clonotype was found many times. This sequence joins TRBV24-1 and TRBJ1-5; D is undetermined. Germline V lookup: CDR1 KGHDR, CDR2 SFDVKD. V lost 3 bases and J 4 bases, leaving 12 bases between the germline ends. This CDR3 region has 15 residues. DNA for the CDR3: TGTGCCACCAGTGATCCTGCTGGACCTAATCAGCCCCAGCATTTT. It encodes CATSDPAGPNQPQHF.

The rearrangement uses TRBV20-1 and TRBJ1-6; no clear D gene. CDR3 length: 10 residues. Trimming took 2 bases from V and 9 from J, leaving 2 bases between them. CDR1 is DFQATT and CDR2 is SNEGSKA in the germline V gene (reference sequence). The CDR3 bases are TGCAGTGCTAGACCTTCACCCCTCCACTTT. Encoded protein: CSARPSPLHF.